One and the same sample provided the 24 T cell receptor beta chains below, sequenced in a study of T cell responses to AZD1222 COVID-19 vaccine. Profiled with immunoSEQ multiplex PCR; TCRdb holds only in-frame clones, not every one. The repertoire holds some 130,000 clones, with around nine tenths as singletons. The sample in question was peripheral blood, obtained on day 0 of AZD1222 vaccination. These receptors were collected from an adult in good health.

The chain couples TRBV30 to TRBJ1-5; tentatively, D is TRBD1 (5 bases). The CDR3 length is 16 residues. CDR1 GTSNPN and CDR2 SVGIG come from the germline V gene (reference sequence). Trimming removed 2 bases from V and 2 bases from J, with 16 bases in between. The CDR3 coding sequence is TGTGCCTGGAGTCAGAGAGGGGCGTTGGGCAATCAGCCCCAGCATTTT. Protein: CAWSQRGALGNQPQHF.

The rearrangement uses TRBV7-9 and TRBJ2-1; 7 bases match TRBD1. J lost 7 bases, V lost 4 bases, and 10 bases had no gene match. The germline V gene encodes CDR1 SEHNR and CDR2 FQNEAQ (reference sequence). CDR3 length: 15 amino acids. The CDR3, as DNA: TGTGCCAGCAGCTCGTACTCCCCACAGGGGAATGAGCAGTTCTTC. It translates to CASSSYSPQGNEQFF. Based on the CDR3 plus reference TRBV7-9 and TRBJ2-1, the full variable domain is DTGVSQNPRHKITKRGQNVTFRCDPISEHNRLYWYRQTLGQGPEFLTYFQNEAQLEKSRLLSDRFSAERPKGSFSTLEIQRTEQGDSAMYLCASSSYSPQGNEQFFGPGTRLTVL.

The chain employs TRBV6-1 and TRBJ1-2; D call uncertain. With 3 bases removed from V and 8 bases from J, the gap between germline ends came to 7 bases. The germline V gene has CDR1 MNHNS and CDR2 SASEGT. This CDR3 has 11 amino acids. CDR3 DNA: TGTGCCAGCAGTGAGCTGGCGGGCTACACCTTC. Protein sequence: CASSELAGYTF.

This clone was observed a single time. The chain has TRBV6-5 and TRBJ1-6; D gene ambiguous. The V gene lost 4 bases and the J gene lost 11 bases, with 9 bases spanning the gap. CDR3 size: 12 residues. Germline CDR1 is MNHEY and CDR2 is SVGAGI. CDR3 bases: TGTGCCAGCAGTTCCTCACGGGCACCCCTCCACTTT. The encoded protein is CASSSSRAPLHF.

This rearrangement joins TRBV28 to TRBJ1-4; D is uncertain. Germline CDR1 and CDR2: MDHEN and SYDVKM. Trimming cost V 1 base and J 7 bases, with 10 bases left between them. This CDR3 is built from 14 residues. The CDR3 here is CASSLFLHTEKLFF. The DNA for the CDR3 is TGTGCCAGCAGTTTATTCCTCCATACTGAAAAACTGTTTTTT.

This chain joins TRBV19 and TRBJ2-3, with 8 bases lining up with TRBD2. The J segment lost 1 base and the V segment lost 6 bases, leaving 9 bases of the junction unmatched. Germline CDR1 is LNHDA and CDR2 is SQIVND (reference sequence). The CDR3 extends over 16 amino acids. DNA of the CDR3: TGTGCCAGTAGCGGGGGGGCTGTCGTAGGCACAGATACGCAGTATTTT. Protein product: CASSGGAVVGTDTQYF. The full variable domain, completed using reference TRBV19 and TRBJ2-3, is DGGITQSPKYLFRKEGQNVTLSCEQNLNHDAMYWYRQDPGQGLRLIYYSQIVNDFQKGDIAEGYSVSREKKESFPLTVTSAQKNPTAFYLCASSGGAVVGTDTQYFGPGTRLTVL.

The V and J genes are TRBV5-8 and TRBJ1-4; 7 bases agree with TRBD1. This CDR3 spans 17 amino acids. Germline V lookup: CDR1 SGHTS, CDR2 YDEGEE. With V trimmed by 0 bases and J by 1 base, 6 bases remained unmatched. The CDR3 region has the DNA TGTGCCAGCAGCTTGGTGTGGGACAGCGGAACTAATGAAAAACTGTTTTTT. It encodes CASSLVWDSGTNEKLFF.

The CDR3 sequence: CASSPGPRSGNTIYF. The CDR3 DNA is TGTGCCAGCTCACCCGGGCCACGCTCTGGAAACACCATATATTTT. V is TRBV18 and J is TRBJ1-3, with unresolved D. Germline-derived CDR1 and CDR2 are KGHSH and LQKENI. The CDR3 totals 15 residues. V dropped 3 bases and J dropped 0 bases, with 9 bases sitting between them. The full variable domain, with the rest looked up from reference TRBV18 and TRBJ1-3, is NAGVMQNPRHLVRRRGQEARLRCSPMKGHSHVYWYRQLPEEGLKFMVYLQKENIIDESGMPKERFSAEFPKEGPSILRIQQVVRGDSAAYFCASSPGPRSGNTIYFGEGSWLTVV.

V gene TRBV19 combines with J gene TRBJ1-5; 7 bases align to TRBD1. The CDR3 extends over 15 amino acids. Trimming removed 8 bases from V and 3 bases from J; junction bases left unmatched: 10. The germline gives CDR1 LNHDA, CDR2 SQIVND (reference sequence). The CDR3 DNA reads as TGTGCCAGTGAATTAGGACAGGCAAACAATCAGCCCCAGCATTTT. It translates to CASELGQANNQPQHF.

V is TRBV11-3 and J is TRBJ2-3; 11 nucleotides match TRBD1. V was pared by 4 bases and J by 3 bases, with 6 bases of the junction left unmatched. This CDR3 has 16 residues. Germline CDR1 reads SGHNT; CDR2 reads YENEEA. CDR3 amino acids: CASSSGDRGGTDTQYF. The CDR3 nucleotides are TGTGCCAGCAGCTCCGGGGACAGGGGGGGGACAGATACGCAGTATTTT.

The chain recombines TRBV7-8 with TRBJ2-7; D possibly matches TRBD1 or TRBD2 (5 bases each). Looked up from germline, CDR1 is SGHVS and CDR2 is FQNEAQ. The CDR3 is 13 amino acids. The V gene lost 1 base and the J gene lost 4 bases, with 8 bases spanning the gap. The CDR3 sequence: CASSLGGIYEQYF. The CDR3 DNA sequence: TGTGCCAGCAGCTTAGGGGGGATATACGAGCAGTACTTC.

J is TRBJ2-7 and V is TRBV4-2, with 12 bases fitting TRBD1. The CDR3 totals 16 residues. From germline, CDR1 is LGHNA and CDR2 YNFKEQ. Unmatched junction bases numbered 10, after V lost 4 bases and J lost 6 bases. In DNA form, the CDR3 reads TGTGCCAGCAGCCCGGTAACCGGGACAGGGGGCTCCGAGCAGTACTTC. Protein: CASSPVTGTGGSEQYF.

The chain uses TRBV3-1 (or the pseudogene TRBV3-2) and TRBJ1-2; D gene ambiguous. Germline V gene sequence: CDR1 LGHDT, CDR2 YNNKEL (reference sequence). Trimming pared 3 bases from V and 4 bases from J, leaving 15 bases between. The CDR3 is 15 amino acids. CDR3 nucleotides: TGTGCCAGCAGCCAGACCGACAAGCCCCCCTATGGCTACACCTTC. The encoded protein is CASSQTDKPPYGYTF.

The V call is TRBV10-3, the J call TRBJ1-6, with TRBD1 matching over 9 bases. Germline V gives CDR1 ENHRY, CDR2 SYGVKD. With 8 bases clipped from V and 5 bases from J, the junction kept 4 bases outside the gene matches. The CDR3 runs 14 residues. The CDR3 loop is CAIWTGANNSPLHF. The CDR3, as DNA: TGTGCCATCTGGACAGGGGCGAATAATTCACCCCTCCACTTT.

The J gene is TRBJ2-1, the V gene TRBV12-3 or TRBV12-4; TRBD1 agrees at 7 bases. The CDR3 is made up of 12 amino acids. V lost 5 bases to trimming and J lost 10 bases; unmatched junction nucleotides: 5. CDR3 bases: TGTGCCAGCAGTCCCGACAGGGACGAGCAGTTCTTC. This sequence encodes CASSPDRDEQFF.

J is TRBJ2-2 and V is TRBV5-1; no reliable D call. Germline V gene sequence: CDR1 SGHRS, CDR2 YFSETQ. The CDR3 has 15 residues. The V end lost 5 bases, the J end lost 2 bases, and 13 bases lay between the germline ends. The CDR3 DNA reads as TGCGCCAGCAGTGGGAACCCAACTAACACCGGGGAGCTGTTTTTT. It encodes CASSGNPTNTGELFF.

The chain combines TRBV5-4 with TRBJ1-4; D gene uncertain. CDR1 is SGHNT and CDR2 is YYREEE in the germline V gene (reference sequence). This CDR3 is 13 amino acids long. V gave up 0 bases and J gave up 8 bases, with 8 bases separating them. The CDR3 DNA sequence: TGTGCCAGCAGCTTGGTAGGAGGGGAAAAACTGTTTTTT. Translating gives CASSLVGGEKLFF. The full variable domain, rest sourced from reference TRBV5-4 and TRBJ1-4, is ETGVTQSPTHLIKTRGQQVTLRCSSQSGHNTVSWYQQALGQGPQFIFQYYREEENGRGNFPPRFSGLQFPNYSSELNVNALELDDSALYLCASSLVGGEKLFFGSGTQLSVL.

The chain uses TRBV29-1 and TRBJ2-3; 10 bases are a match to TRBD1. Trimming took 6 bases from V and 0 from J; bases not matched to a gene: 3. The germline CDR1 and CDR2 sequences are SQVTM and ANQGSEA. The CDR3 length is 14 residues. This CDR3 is CSVWTGGSTDTQYF. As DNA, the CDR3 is TGCAGCGTATGGACAGGGGGTAGCACAGATACGCAGTATTTT.

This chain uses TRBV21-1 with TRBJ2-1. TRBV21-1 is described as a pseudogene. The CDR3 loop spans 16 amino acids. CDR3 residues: CASTSGAGSSYNEQFF. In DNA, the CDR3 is TGTGCCAGCACCTCGGGGGCAGGGAGCTCCTACAATGAGCAGTTCTTC.

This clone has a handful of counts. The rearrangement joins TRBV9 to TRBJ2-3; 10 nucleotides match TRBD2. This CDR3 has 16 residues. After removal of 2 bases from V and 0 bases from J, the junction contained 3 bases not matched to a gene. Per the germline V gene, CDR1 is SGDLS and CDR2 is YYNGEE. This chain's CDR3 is CASSVLAGDSTDTQYF. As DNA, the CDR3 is TGTGCCAGCAGCGTGCTAGCGGGGGATAGCACAGATACGCAGTATTTT.

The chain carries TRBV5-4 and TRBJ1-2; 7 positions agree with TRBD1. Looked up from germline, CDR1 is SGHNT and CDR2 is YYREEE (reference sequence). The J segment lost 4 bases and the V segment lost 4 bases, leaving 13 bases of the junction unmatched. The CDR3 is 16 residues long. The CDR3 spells CASSRRAGDRVYGYTF. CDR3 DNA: TGTGCCAGCAGCCGCCGGGCGGGGGACAGAGTCTATGGCTACACCTTC.

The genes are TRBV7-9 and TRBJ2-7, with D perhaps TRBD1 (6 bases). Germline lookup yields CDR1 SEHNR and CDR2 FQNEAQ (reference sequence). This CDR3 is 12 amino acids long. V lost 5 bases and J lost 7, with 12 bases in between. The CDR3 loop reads CASSRQAEEQYF. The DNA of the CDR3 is TGTGCCAGCAGCCGACAGGCGGAAGAGCAGTACTTC. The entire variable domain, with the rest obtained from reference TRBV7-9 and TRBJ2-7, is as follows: DTGVSQNPRHKITKRGQNVTFRCDPISEHNRLYWYRQTLGQGPEFLTYFQNEAQLEKSRLLSDRFSAERPKGSFSTLEIQRTEQGDSAMYLCASSRQAEEQYFGPGTRLTVT.

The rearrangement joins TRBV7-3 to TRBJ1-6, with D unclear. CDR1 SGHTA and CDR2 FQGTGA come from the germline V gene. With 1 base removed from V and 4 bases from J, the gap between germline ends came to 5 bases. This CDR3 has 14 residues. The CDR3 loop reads CASSLSQYNSPLHF. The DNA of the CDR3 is TGTGCCAGCAGCTTAAGCCAGTATAATTCACCCCTCCACTTT. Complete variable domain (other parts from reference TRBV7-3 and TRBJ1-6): GAGVSQTPSNKVTEKGKYVELRCDPISGHTALYWYRQSLGQGPEFLIYFQGTGAADDSGLPNDRFFAVRPEGSVSTLKIQRTERGDSAVYLCASSLSQYNSPLHFGNGTRLTVT.

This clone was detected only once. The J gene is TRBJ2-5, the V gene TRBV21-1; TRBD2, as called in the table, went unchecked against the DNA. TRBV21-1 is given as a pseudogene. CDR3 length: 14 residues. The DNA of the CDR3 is TGTGGCGGGGGGCTCACCGGGGTCTTTGAGACCCAGTACTTC. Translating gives CGGGLTGVFETQYF.